The T cell receptor beta chain described here comes from a study of T-cell reconstitution after alpha-beta-depleted transplantation in children. Study conclusions and caveats: Expanded clones from the graft, numbering several hundred, reportedly supplied alpha-beta T cells about two months after transplant. Some patients' high day-60 TCRbeta diversity was traced to surviving recipient T cells and thymic progenitors. The authors attributed T-cell counts and diversity one year after transplant mostly to newly produced T cells.

Worth noting for this clonotype: No antigen is known for it.

Unique molecular identifiers were used to barcode this TCRbeta library. TCRdb reprocessed the PCR reads via MiXCR and lists one record per CDR3 protein. The repertoire has about 440,000 distinct CDR3 sequences, approximately 41% of them found once; the top ten carry 25% to 30%. This CDR3 comprises 15 residues. The germline V gene encodes CDR1 MNHEY and CDR2 SVGAGI. V trimming: 1 base; J trimming: 4 bases; junction bases outside the gene matches: 6. The sequenced sample was PBMCs, obtained before TCRalphabeta/CD19-depleted stem cell transplant. The genes are TRBV6-5 and TRBJ2-5, with TRBD2 matching over 7 bases. The source of this sequence is a girl aged 2-10 years with aplastic anemia, due to receive a stem cell transplant. The CDR3 nucleotides are TGTGCCAGCAGTTACTGGCAGGGAGGGCGAGAGACCCAGTACTTC. Its translation is CASSYWQGGRETQYF.